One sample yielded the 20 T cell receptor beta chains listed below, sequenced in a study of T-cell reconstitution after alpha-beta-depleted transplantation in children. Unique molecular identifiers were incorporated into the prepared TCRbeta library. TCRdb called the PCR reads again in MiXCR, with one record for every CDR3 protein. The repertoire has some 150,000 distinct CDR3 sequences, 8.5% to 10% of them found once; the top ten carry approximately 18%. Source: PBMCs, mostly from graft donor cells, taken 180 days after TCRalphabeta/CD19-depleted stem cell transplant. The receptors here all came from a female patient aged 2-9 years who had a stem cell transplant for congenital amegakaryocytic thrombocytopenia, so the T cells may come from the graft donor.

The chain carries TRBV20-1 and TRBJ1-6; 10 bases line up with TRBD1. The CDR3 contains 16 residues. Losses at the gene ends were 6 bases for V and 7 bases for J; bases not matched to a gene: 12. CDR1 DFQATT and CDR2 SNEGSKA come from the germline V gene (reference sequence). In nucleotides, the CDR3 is TGCAGTGCACGGGGGGGACAGGGGCTGTTGAATTCACCCCTCCACTTT. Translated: CSARGGQGLLNSPLHF.

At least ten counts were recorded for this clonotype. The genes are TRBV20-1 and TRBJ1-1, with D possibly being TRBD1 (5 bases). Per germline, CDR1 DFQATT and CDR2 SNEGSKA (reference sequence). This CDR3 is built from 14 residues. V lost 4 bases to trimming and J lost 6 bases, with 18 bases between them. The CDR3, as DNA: TGCAGTGCTACTCAGCGGGCAGGGATTGCTGAAGCTTTCTTT. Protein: CSATQRAGIAEAFF.

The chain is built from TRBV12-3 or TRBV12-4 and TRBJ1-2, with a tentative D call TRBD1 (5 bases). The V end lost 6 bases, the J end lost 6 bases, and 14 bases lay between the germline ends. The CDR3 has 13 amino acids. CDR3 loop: CASRPLSGNGYTF. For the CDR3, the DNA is TGTGCCAGCAGACCGCTTTCAGGGAATGGCTACACCTTC.

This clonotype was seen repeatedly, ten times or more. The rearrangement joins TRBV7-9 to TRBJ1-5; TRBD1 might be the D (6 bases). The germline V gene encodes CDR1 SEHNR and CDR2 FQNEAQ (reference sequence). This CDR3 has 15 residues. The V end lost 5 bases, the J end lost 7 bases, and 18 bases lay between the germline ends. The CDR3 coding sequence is TGTGCCAGCAGCCCCCCGGGCACAGGGAACCAGCCCCAGCATTTT. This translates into CASSPPGTGNQPQHF. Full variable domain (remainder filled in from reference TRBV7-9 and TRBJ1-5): DTGVSQNPRHKITKRGQNVTFRCDPISEHNRLYWYRQTLGQGPEFLTYFQNEAQLEKSRLLSDRFSAERPKGSFSTLEIQRTEQGDSAMYLCASSPPGTGNQPQHFGDGTRLSIL.

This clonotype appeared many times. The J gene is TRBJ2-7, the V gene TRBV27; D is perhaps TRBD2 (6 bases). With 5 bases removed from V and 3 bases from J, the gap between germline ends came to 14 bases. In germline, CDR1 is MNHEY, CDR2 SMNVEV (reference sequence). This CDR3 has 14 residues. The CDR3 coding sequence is TGTGCCAGCAGTCTTTCCGGGGGTCACTACGAGCAGTACTTC. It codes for CASSLSGGHYEQYF.

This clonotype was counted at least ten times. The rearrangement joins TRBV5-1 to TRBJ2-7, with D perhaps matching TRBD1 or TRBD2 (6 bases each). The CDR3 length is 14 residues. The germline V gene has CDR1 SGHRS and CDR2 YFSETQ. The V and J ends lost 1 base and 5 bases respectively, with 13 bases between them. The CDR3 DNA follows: TGCGCCAGCAGCTTGTTTTCAGGGGAGGACGAGCAGTACTTC. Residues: CASSLFSGEDEQYF.

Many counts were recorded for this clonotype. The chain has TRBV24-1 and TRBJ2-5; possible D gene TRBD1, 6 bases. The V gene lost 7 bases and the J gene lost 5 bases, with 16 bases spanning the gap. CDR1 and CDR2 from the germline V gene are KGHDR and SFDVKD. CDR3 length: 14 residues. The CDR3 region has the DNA TGTGCCACCAGCTCCTGGGGGCCCTATGAGACCCAGTACTTC. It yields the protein CATSSWGPYETQYF.

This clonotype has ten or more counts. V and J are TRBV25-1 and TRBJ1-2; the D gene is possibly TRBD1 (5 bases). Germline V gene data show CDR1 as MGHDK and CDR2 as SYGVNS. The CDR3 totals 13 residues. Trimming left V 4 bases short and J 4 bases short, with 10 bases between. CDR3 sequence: CASSARDLYGYTF. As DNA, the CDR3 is TGTGCCAGCAGTGCCCGGGACCTCTATGGCTACACCTTC.

Here the CDR3 DNA reads TGTGCCAGCAGTTTATCGCGGCCCCGGGGCAATCAGCCCCAGCATTTT. This sequence encodes CASSLSRPRGNQPQHF. V is TRBV27 and J is TRBJ1-5; D unclear. CDR1 is MNHEY and CDR2 is SMNVEV in the germline V gene (reference sequence). The length of the CDR3 is 16 residues. V shed 0 bases and J shed 2 bases, with 11 bases lying between them.

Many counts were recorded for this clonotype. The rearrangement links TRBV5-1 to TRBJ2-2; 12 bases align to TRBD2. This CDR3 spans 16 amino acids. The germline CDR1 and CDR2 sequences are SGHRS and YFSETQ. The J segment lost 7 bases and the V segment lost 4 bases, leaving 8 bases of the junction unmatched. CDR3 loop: CASSVRLAGVGGELFF. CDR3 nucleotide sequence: TGCGCCAGCAGCGTACGACTAGCGGGAGTCGGCGGGGAGCTGTTTTTT.

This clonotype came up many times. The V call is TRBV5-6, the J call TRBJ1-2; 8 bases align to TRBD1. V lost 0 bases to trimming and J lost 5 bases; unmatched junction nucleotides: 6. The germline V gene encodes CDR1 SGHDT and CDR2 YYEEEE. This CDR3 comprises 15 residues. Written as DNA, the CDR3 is TGTGCCAGCAGCTTGGGGAGGGACAGGTGGTATGGCTACACCTTC. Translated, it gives CASSLGRDRWYGYTF. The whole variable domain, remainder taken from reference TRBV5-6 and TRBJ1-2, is DAGVTQSPTHLIKTRGQQVTLRCSPKSGHDTVSWYQQALGQGPQFIFQYYEEEERQRGNFPDRFSGHQFPNYSSELNVNALLLGDSALYLCASSLGRDRWYGYTFGSGTRLTVV.

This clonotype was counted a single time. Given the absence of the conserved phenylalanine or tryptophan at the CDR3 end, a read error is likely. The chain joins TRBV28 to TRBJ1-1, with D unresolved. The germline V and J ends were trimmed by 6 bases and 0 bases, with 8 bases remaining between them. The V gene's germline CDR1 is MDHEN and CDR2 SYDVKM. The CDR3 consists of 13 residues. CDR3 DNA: TGTGCCAGCAGACCACCGATGAACACTGAAGCTTTCTTA. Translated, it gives CASRPPMNTEAFL.

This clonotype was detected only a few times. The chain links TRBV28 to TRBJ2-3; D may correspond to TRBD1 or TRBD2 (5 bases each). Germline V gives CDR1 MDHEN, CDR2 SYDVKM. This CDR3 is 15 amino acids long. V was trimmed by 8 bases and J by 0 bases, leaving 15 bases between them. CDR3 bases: TGTGCCAGCTGGACCCAGGGCGGGAGCACAGATACGCAGTATTTT. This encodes CASWTQGGSTDTQYF.

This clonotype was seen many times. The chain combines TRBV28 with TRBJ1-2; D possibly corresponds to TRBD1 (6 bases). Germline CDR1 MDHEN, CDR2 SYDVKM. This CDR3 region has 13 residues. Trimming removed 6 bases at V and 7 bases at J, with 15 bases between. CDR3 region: CASSMGGAGGYTF. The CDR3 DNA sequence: TGTGCCAGCAGCATGGGGGGGGCGGGTGGCTACACCTTC.

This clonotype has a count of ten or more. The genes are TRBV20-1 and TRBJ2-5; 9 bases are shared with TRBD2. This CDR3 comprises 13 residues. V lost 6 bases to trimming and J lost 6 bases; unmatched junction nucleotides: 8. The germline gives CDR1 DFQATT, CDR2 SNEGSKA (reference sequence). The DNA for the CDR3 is TGCAGTGCCAGACTAGCGGAGCAGCAGACCCAGTACTTC. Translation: CSARLAEQQTQYF.

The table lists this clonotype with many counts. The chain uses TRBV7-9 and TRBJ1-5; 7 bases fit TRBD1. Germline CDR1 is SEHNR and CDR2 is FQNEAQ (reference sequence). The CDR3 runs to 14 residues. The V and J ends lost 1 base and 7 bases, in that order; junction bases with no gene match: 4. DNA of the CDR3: TGTGCCAGCAGCTTAGATGAGGGGGCCCAGCCCCAGCATTTT. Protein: CASSLDEGAQPQHF.

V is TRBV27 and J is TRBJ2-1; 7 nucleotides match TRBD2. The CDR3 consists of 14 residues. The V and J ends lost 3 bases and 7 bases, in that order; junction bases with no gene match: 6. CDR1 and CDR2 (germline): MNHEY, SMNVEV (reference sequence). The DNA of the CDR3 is TGTGCCAGCAGTTTTTTGGGGGGGGGTAATGAGCAGTTCTTC. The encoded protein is CASSFLGGGNEQFF.

CDR3 residues: CASSQAGGDFSETQYF. The CDR3 DNA is TGTGCCAGCAGCCAAGCTGGGGGCGATTTTTCGGAGACCCAGTACTTC. V is TRBV4-2 and J is TRBJ2-5; a possible D gene is TRBD1 (6 bases). The CDR3 has 16 amino acids. V was cut by 1 base and J by 5 bases, with 17 bases left in between. Germline V gives CDR1 LGHNA, CDR2 YNFKEQ.

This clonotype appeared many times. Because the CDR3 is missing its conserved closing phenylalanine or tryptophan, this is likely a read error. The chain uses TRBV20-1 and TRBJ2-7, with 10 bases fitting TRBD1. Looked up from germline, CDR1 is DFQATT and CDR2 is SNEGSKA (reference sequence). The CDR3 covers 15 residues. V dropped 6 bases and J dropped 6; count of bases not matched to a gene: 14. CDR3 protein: CSAGGQGTSWVEQYC. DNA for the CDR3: TGCAGTGCGGGGGGACAGGGGACTTCTTGGGTCGAGCAGTACTGC.

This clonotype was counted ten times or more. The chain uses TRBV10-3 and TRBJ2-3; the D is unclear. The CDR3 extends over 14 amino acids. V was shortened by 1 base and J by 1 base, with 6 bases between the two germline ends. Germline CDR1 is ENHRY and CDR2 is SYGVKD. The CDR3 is CAISELFGTDTQYF. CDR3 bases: TGTGCCATCAGTGAGTTGTTCGGCACAGATACGCAGTATTTT.